These T cell receptor beta chains were read from a single sample in a study of cytomegalovirus exposure and HLA in healthy donors. Sequencing used immunoSEQ multiplex PCR; TCRdb keeps in-frame clones, though not all of them. Seen here are approximately 100,000 clones, more than 60% observed once, and the top ten hold around 5%. Sequencing was carried out using PBMCs. The source is a woman aged 18-29 years in good health and CMV-seropositive. Each CDR3 is given with its conserved first and last residue. The order of the fields is CDR3 DNA, CDR3 protein, V gene, J gene, D gene, clone size. A D gene is named only where the DNA matches it firmly. The size entry is marked missing in some rows and otherwise reads once, few, many or a size class.

CDR3 DNA: TGTGCCAGCAGTGCGGGAACTGAAGCTTTCTTT; CDR3 protein: CASSAGTEAFF; V gene: TRBV25-1; J gene: TRBJ1-1; D gene: NA; clone size: NA
CDR3 DNA: TGTGCCAGCAGCTTCGGGACTAGCGGGACCACAGAGCAGTACTTC; CDR3 protein: CASSFGTSGTTEQYF; V gene: TRBV7-2; J gene: TRBJ2-7; D gene: TRBD2; clone size: NA
CDR3 DNA: TGTGCCAGCAGTTACCCTCCAGGGGGCAACGTCTACGAGCAGTACTTC; CDR3 protein: CASSYPPGGNVYEQYF; V gene: TRBV28; J gene: TRBJ2-7; D gene: TRBD1; clone size: NA
CDR3 DNA: TGTGCCAGCAGTTTATCGGCTTCCTCCGAGCAGTACTTC; CDR3 protein: CASSLSASSEQYF; V gene: TRBV27; J gene: TRBJ2-7; D gene: NA; clone size: few
CDR3 DNA: TGCGCCAGCAGCCAAGATCCTAGCGTCTCCTACGAGCAGTACTTC; CDR3 protein: CASSQDPSVSYEQYF; V gene: TRBV4-1; J gene: TRBJ2-7; D gene: NA; clone size: NA
CDR3 DNA: TGTGCCAGCAGCTTGGACCCGCAGGGATCTGGAAACACCATATATTTT; CDR3 protein: CASSLDPQGSGNTIYF; V gene: TRBV5-4; J gene: TRBJ1-3; D gene: NA; clone size: NA
CDR3 DNA: TGTGCCACAAATGGCGGGCCCTCCTACAATGAGCAGTTCTTC; CDR3 protein: CATNGGPSYNEQFF; V gene: TRBV7-2; J gene: TRBJ2-1; D gene: NA; clone size: NA
CDR3 DNA: TGTGCCAGCACCGCTCCGGGACTAGCGGGAGGGCCGGGTTGGAATGAGCAGTTCTTC; CDR3 protein: CASTAPGLAGGPGWNEQFF; V gene: TRBV7-9; J gene: TRBJ2-1; D gene: TRBD2; clone size: few
CDR3 DNA: TGTGCCAGCACCCTCGGACAGGCGAACACTGAAGCTTTCTTT; CDR3 protein: CASTLGQANTEAFF; V gene: TRBV7-9; J gene: TRBJ1-1; D gene: TRBD1; clone size: few
CDR3 DNA: TGTGCCAGCAGTTTCTTCGGCCAGAGGGATGAGCAGTTCTTC; CDR3 protein: CASSFFGQRDEQFF; V gene: TRBV28; J gene: TRBJ2-1; D gene: NA; clone size: NA
CDR3 DNA: TGTGCCACCAGCAGAGATCGCGGGACAGGCCGATACGAGCAGTACTTC; CDR3 protein: CATSRDRGTGRYEQYF; V gene: TRBV15; J gene: TRBJ2-7; D gene: TRBD1; clone size: few
CDR3 DNA: TGCAGCGTGGGCATGGGAAACATTCAGTACTTC; CDR3 protein: CSVGMGNIQYF; V gene: TRBV29-1; J gene: TRBJ2-4; D gene: NA; clone size: NA
CDR3 DNA: TGTGCCAGCAAACGACAGGGCCTCTCCTACGAGCAGTACTTC; CDR3 protein: CASKRQGLSYEQYF; V gene: TRBV28; J gene: TRBJ2-7; D gene: TRBD1; clone size: NA
CDR3 DNA: TGTGCCAGCAGCCTTGGACAGGGCACCTATGGCTACACCTTC; CDR3 protein: CASSLGQGTYGYTF; V gene: TRBV2; J gene: TRBJ1-2; D gene: TRBD1; clone size: NA
CDR3 DNA: TGCAGCGTTGAAAGAACGGGAGGGCCTCTAGATGAGCAGTTCTTC; CDR3 protein: CSVERTGGPLDEQFF; V gene: TRBV29-1; J gene: TRBJ2-1; D gene: TRBD2; clone size: NA
CDR3 DNA: TGCGCCAGCAGCTTGGGATCATCCGGGAGGACAGATACGCAGTATTTT; CDR3 protein: CASSLGSSGRTDTQYF; V gene: TRBV5-1; J gene: TRBJ2-3; D gene: TRBD2; clone size: NA
CDR3 DNA: TGTGCCAGCAGCTTTCGACTAGCGGGAGAGACCCAGTACTTC; CDR3 protein: CASSFRLAGETQYF; V gene: TRBV5-4; J gene: TRBJ2-5; D gene: TRBD2; clone size: NA
CDR3 DNA: TGTGCCAGCACCAGAGGGCCATTGGAACCTGAAGCTTTCTTT; CDR3 protein: CASTRGPLEPEAFF; V gene: TRBV6-9; J gene: TRBJ1-1; D gene: NA; clone size: NA
CDR3 DNA: TGTGCCAGTAGTATATGGTCAGGAAATCAGCCCCAGCATTTT; CDR3 protein: CASSIWSGNQPQHF; V gene: TRBV19; J gene: TRBJ1-5; D gene: NA; clone size: NA
CDR3 DNA: TGTGCCAGCAGCGTAGCTGGGACTAGCGGGTTGTACGAGCAGTACTTC; CDR3 protein: CASSVAGTSGLYEQYF; V gene: TRBV9; J gene: TRBJ2-7; D gene: TRBD2; clone size: few
CDR3 DNA: TGCAGCGTTGAAGCGACTAGCGGGAGGGGAGATACGCAGTATTTT; CDR3 protein: CSVEATSGRGDTQYF; V gene: TRBV29-1; J gene: TRBJ2-3; D gene: TRBD2; clone size: NA
CDR3 DNA: TGTGCCAGCAGCCTCGGGAAGCTCTCCTACGAGCAGTACTTC; CDR3 protein: CASSLGKLSYEQYF; V gene: TRBV7-2; J gene: TRBJ2-7; D gene: NA; clone size: NA
CDR3 DNA: TGTGCCAGCAGCTGGACTAGCGGGATCACAGATACGCAGTATTTT; CDR3 protein: CASSWTSGITDTQYF; V gene: TRBV7-2; J gene: TRBJ2-3; D gene: TRBD2; clone size: NA
CDR3 DNA: TGTGCCAGTAGTGGGGACAGCTTCTACGAGCAGTACTTC; CDR3 protein: CASSGDSFYEQYF; V gene: TRBV19; J gene: TRBJ2-7; D gene: TRBD1; clone size: few
CDR3 DNA: TGTGCCAGCAGCCCAGTGTCAGCGGGAGGGCAAGAGACCCAGTACTTC; CDR3 protein: CASSPVSAGGQETQYF; V gene: TRBV7-2; J gene: TRBJ2-5; D gene: TRBD2; clone size: NA
CDR3 DNA: TGTGCTAGTGGTTTGGGCACAGGATATGGCTACACCTTC; CDR3 protein: CASGLGTGYGYTF; V gene: TRBV12-5; J gene: TRBJ1-2; D gene: NA; clone size: NA
CDR3 DNA: TGTGCCAGCAGTGAAGCCGCGGGAGGGAGGTTAGACGAGCAGTACTTC; CDR3 protein: CASSEAAGGRLDEQYF; V gene: TRBV6-1; J gene: TRBJ2-7; D gene: TRBD2; clone size: once
CDR3 DNA: TGTGCCTGGGAGGGAGCGGGAGTTGAAAAACTGTTTTTT; CDR3 protein: CAWEGAGVEKLFF; V gene: TRBV30; J gene: TRBJ1-4; D gene: NA; clone size: once
CDR3 DNA: TGCGCCAGCAGTGAGTCGGGGACTAGCGGGAGCTACGAGCAGTACTTC; CDR3 protein: CASSESGTSGSYEQYF; V gene: TRBV10-2; J gene: TRBJ2-7; D gene: TRBD2; clone size: NA
CDR3 DNA: TGTGCCAGCAGCTTATACCTAGCGACCTCCTACGAGCAGTACTTC; CDR3 protein: CASSLYLATSYEQYF; V gene: TRBV13; J gene: TRBJ2-7; D gene: NA; clone size: NA
CDR3 DNA: TGTGCCAGCTCACTTGCCGCACTTTCTACGCAGTATTTT; CDR3 protein: CASSLAALSTQYF; V gene: TRBV18; J gene: TRBJ2-3; D gene: NA; clone size: NA
CDR3 DNA: TGTGCCAGCAGCCCCCGGACAGGGGAAGAGACCCAGTACTTC; CDR3 protein: CASSPRTGEETQYF; V gene: TRBV9; J gene: TRBJ2-5; D gene: TRBD1; clone size: NA
CDR3 DNA: TGTGCCAGCAGCGTAGCCCTAGCGGGAATAACTCCACCAAGGGATCTCGGAAACGAGCAGTACTTC; CDR3 protein: CASSVALAGITPPRDLGNEQYF; V gene: TRBV9; J gene: TRBJ2-7; D gene: TRBD2; clone size: NA
CDR3 DNA: TGTGCCAGTAGTGCCGGGACACTCTCTGGAAACACCATATATTTT; CDR3 protein: CASSAGTLSGNTIYF; V gene: TRBV19; J gene: TRBJ1-3; D gene: NA; clone size: NA
CDR3 DNA: TGTGCCAGCAGTGAACACACCTCCCCTGGCTACAATGAGCAGTTCTTC; CDR3 protein: CASSEHTSPGYNEQFF; V gene: TRBV25-1; J gene: TRBJ2-1; D gene: NA; clone size: NA
CDR3 DNA: TGCGCCAGCAGGGGTAGCGGGAACACCGGGGAGCTGTTTTTT; CDR3 protein: CASRGSGNTGELFF; V gene: TRBV5-1; J gene: TRBJ2-2; D gene: NA; clone size: NA
CDR3 DNA: TGTGCCAGCAGCTCCGGACAGCTCTCTGGAAACACCATATATTTT; CDR3 protein: CASSSGQLSGNTIYF; V gene: TRBV7-9; J gene: TRBJ1-3; D gene: NA; clone size: NA
CDR3 DNA: TGTGCCAGCAGCGCGGACAGGAGGTACAATGAGCAGTTCTTC; CDR3 protein: CASSADRRYNEQFF; V gene: TRBV5-8; J gene: TRBJ2-1; D gene: TRBD1; clone size: NA
CDR3 DNA: TGTGCCCACGGCAGGCAGGGTGGCGAGCAGTACTTC; CDR3 protein: CAHGRQGGEQYF; V gene: TRBV6-1; J gene: TRBJ2-7; D gene: NA; clone size: few
CDR3 DNA: TGTGCCAGCAGCTCCCAAGGGACAGCATATGGCTACACCTTC; CDR3 protein: CASSSQGTAYGYTF; V gene: TRBV7-8; J gene: TRBJ1-2; D gene: TRBD1; clone size: NA
CDR3 DNA: TGTGCCAGCAGTTACGGGGGGGTGAACACTGAAGCTTTCTTT; CDR3 protein: CASSYGGVNTEAFF; V gene: TRBV6-5; J gene: TRBJ1-1; D gene: NA; clone size: NA
CDR3 DNA: TGTGCCAGCAGTTACTCATTCCGGGGACTACCAATAGAGCAGTACTTC; CDR3 protein: CASSYSFRGLPIEQYF; V gene: TRBV6-5; J gene: TRBJ2-7; D gene: TRBD2; clone size: NA
CDR3 DNA: TGTGCCAGTACTTCCCTGGCCGGGGGGAGGGAGACCCAGTACTTC; CDR3 protein: CASTSLAGGRETQYF; V gene: TRBV5-4; J gene: TRBJ2-5; D gene: TRBD2; clone size: NA
CDR3 DNA: TGTGCCAGCAGTTCTGCAGGTTCCTCTGGGGCCAACGTCCTGACTTTC; CDR3 protein: CASSSAGSSGANVLTF; V gene: TRBV6-6; J gene: TRBJ2-6; D gene: NA; clone size: NA
CDR3 DNA: TGTGCCAGCAGCCCCCCGAGGTTTCAGTCCTACGAGCAGTACTTC; CDR3 protein: CASSPPRFQSYEQYF; V gene: TRBV7-9; J gene: TRBJ2-7; D gene: NA; clone size: NA
CDR3 DNA: TGTGCTAGCAGCTTAGGGTCATCGGGAGGGCCAGCAGATACGCAGTATTTT; CDR3 protein: CASSLGSSGGPADTQYF; V gene: TRBV7-7; J gene: TRBJ2-3; D gene: TRBD2; clone size: NA
CDR3 DNA: TGCGCCAGCAGCCAAAGACAGGGTGGGTTCACCGGGGAGCTGTTTTTT; CDR3 protein: CASSQRQGGFTGELFF; V gene: TRBV4-1; J gene: TRBJ2-2; D gene: TRBD1; clone size: NA
CDR3 DNA: TGTGCCAGCTTAAACAGGGACCGCGGTGGGAATCAGCCCCAGCATTTT; CDR3 protein: CASLNRDRGGNQPQHF; V gene: TRBV6-6; J gene: TRBJ1-5; D gene: NA; clone size: NA
CDR3 DNA: TGTGCCAGCAGCCAAGCGGGAGGGTTTCGGACAGATACGCAGTATTTT; CDR3 protein: CASSQAGGFRTDTQYF; V gene: TRBV14; J gene: TRBJ2-3; D gene: TRBD2; clone size: NA
CDR3 DNA: TGTGCCAGCCGAGACATAGCTAACTATGGCTACACCTTC; CDR3 protein: CASRDIANYGYTF; V gene: TRBV6-6; J gene: TRBJ1-2; D gene: NA; clone size: NA
CDR3 DNA: TGTGCCAGCAGTTTGGGCCTCGGGGAGAGCAATCAGCCCCAGCATTTT; CDR3 protein: CASSLGLGESNQPQHF; V gene: TRBV28; J gene: TRBJ1-5; D gene: NA; clone size: NA
CDR3 DNA: TGCAGCGTTGTGATAGCGAGGCCAGATACGCAGTATTTT; CDR3 protein: CSVVIARPDTQYF; V gene: TRBV29-1; J gene: TRBJ2-3; D gene: NA; clone size: NA
CDR3 DNA: TGTGCCAGCAGCTTTATGGTCAGCGGCCACACAGATACGCAGTATTTT; CDR3 protein: CASSFMVSGHTDTQYF; V gene: TRBV7-9; J gene: TRBJ2-3; D gene: NA; clone size: NA